Here is one TCR beta chain with its context. Its target antigen remains unknown. One base away there is no much larger clone; base qualities are not given. Counted from cysteine to phenylalanine, this CDR3 has 14 amino acids. CDR3 DNA is the only sequence kept; it has 42 bases, read in frame from the first base. Per the germline V gene (reference sequence), MNHEY is the CDR1 and SMNVEV is the CDR2. The junction shows trimming of 3 bases on V and 7 bases on J, plus 13 bases between the germline ends. The sample comes from a study of beta chain features in type 1 diabetes (dated by TCRdb to 2017 to 2018). With regard to the full study: Mean age, gender distribution, total cell number and subset yield did not differ between patients and healthy donors. A total of some 100,000,000 sorted cells were examined across all samples, and a strong correlation was observed between cell number per subset and RNA yield. In the study, recently diagnosed type 1 diabetes patients and matched healthy donors were compared on the TCRB repertoires of their sorted circulating CD4+ T cell subsets. Naive and central memory subsets were obtained from all 30 or so donors, but regulatory and stem cell-like memory subsets were isolated from only 8 patients and roughly 8 healthy donors.

A single peripheral blood draw of 95 to 150 mL on average was collected from each donor into heparinised tubes. A BD FACSAria II and a panel including CD45RO, CCR7, CD25, CD127, CD95 and CD27 were used to sort naive, central memory, regulatory and stem cell-like memory CD4+ T cells. All sorted populations exceeded 98% purity. PBMCs were isolated immediately by Lymphoprep density gradient centrifugation and stained directly without culture. To minimize batch effects, samples were stained and sorted in pairs, one healthy donor with one patient per experiment. Here is what the overall study found, with its caveats: Shorter templates might be favored by PCR, yet because patient and control samples were amplified and corrected together, any such skew would affect both groups equally. Because the HLA sub-analyses included only small numbers of individuals, any influence of HLA type on TCRB rearrangement was left unresolved. Because cDNA rather than genomic DNA was sequenced, highly expressing activated cells could have been over-represented, although no difference in activation and CD3 levels was found between groups. Type 1 diabetes patients showed a moderate but significant shortening of TCRB CDR3 length in all four CD4+ subsets. Fewer insertions and more nucleotide deletions at VDJ recombination sites were observed in patients with type 1 diabetes, implying thymic rearrangement abnormalities. Naive, central memory and regulatory TCRB repertoires appeared more similar among patients than among healthy donors.

The High Capacity cDNA Reverse Transcription Kit was used to reverse transcribe all of the isolated RNA, meaning that expressed TCRB transcripts were what got sequenced. Deep immunoSEQ sequencing was applied to naive, central memory and regulatory T cell samples, giving an average of about 3.57 million total reads per sample. Sorted cells were lysed in RLT buffer and RNA was extracted with DNase-treated RNeasy Micro or Mini kits, depending on cell number. Each cell subset was processed separately to prevent cross-contamination, with patient and healthy donor samples processed together. TCRB sequences were amplified from cDNA with the immunoSEQ multiplex PCR, producing 87-bp fragments spanning the CDR3 region. The amplicons were sequenced using the Illumina HiSeq platform. Per the source publication's procedure: Synthetic template baselines were used to correct PCR bias computationally, reads within Hamming distance 2 were collapsed, and singletons that could not be merged were discarded. Reads were aligned to IMGT to assign V, D and J genes, CDR3 length, and insertions or deletions at six rearrangement sites. Within each subset, clonotype counts were normalized to the number of sorted cells before true diversity and Gini coefficients were calculated with the tcR R package. The overlap coefficient, calculated on TCRB nucleotide sequences, was used to measure repertoire sharing. As a proxy for the pre-selection repertoire, out-of-frame TCRB sequences from naive cells were analyzed. The immuneACCESS repertoire file appears here via TCRdb, limited to in-frame rearrangements. These files lack a portion of the clones; in checked studies, under half of the deficit traces to unresolved V genes, and the cause of the others is not known. The DNA gave D and trimming, while V, J and clone size come from that table. The sample table shows hundreds of thousands of clones, and over 10% are seen once. The top ten hold approximately 0.022% of the sample.

The rearranged chain carries TRBV27 and TRBJ2-1; matching of 6 bases hints at TRBD2 as the D gene. The origin of this receptor is a man younger than 35 with type 1 diabetes. Sequencing was performed on naive CD4+ T cells from blood. The cell subset or site label here, explained by the study, means: true naive CD4+ T cells. The nucleotide sequence is TGTGCCAGCAGTTTCGGGACTTTTGTGAATGAGCAGTTCTTC. Translated, it reads CASSFGTFVNEQFF.